The T cell receptor beta chain under discussion was sequenced for a study of cytomegalovirus exposure and HLA in healthy donors. Study as a whole: Prior work identified around 100 million unique TCR beta sequences in some 200 million T cells. Among the 300 to 450 genotyped donors, 70% to 85% were placed in the Caucasian-associated ancestry cluster.

A multiplex PCR was run with 60 Vbeta primers and 13 Jbeta primers. Clones were sequenced by immunoSEQ multiplex PCR, and TCRdb holds only the in-frame ones, with some missing. The sample spans some 110,000 clones; the ten largest clones claim under 3.5%. A note on this clone: Its target is unknown.

Overall study results and limits: The study recorded more than 150 TCR beta chains that were cytomegalovirus-associated.

This TCR derives from a man aged 25 to 40 in good health and CMV-seronegative. Sequencing was done on a sample of PBMCs.

The CDR3 loop reads CASSLVRGSGANVLTF. As DNA, the CDR3 is TGCGCCAGCAGCTTGGTACGAGGCTCTGGGGCCAACGTCCTGACTTTC. This chain joins TRBV5-1 and TRBJ2-6; D unclear. In germline, CDR1 is SGHRS, CDR2 YFSETQ. Between the trimmed V and J ends, which lost 0 bases and 0 bases, there was a span of 7 bases. CDR3 length equals 16 residues. Variable domain in full (rest from reference TRBV5-1 and TRBJ2-6): KAGVTQTPRYLIKTRGQQVTLSCSPISGHRSVSWYQQTPGQGLQFLFEYFSETQRNKGNFPGRFSGRQFSNSRSEMNVSTLELGDSALYLCASSLVRGSGANVLTFGAGSRLTVL.